What follows are 5 T cell receptor beta chains derived from one specimen sequenced in a study of neoadjuvant anti-PD-1 for oral cavity cancer. The repertoire was sequenced with immunoSEQ multiplex PCR; TCRdb's copy has only in-frame clones and lacks some. Among 37,000 or so clones, more than 35% were seen once, and the ten largest hold approximately 15%. The time point denotes: after neoadjuvant nivolumab, at surgical resection. The sample was tumor tissue, taken after nivolumab (anti-PD-1) treatment. The receptors were gathered from a person between 35 and 79 years old with oral cavity squamous cell carcinoma.

V gene TRBV20-1 combines with J gene TRBJ1-2; D uncertain. V was pared by 3 bases and J by 8 bases, with 10 bases between. Germline CDR1 DFQATT, CDR2 SNEGSKA (reference sequence). CDR3 length: 11 amino acids. The CDR3 reads CSASGGRGYTF. CDR3 DNA sequence: TGCAGTGCTAGTGGAGGGAGAGGCTACACCTTC.

This clone showed up many times. The chain recombines TRBV6-5 with TRBJ2-7; TRBD2 agrees at 7 bases. This CDR3 spans 13 amino acids. Losses at the gene ends were 6 bases for V and 4 bases for J; bases not matched to a gene: 6. Germline CDR1 is MNHEY and CDR2 is SVGAGI. CDR3 sequence: CASSLRLAYEQYF. For the CDR3, the DNA is TGTGCCAGCAGCCTTCGACTAGCATACGAGCAGTACTTC.

The chain employs TRBV4-1 and TRBJ2-1, with 7 bases that match TRBD1. V trimming: 5 bases; J trimming: 7 bases; junction bases outside the gene matches: 11. The V gene's germline CDR1 is MGHRA and CDR2 YSYEKL. The CDR3 has 15 amino acids. DNA of the CDR3: TGCGCCAGCAGCGACGACAGGGAAGGTGTGAATGAGCAGTTCTTC. Amino acid sequence: CASSDDREGVNEQFF.

The chain couples TRBV4-1 to TRBJ2-7; possibly TRBD2 for D (5 bases). Germline V lookup: CDR1 MGHRA, CDR2 YSYEKL. The CDR3 loop spans 17 amino acids. V lost 1 base and J 2 bases, leaving 18 bases between the germline ends. The CDR3 reads CASSQASGLGIPYEQYF. The CDR3 region has the DNA TGCGCCAGCAGCCAAGCCTCGGGATTGGGAATACCCTACGAGCAGTACTTC.

The chain links TRBV28 to TRBJ2-7, with a possible D match to TRBD2 (6 bases). CDR3 size: 15 residues. V gave up 11 bases and J gave up 4 bases, with 24 bases separating them. Germline CDR1 and CDR2: MDHEN and SYDVKM. The CDR3 loop reads CALIPAGSVGYEQYF. In DNA form, the CDR3 reads TGTGCCCTCATTCCCGCGGGGAGTGTGGGTTACGAGCAGTACTTC.